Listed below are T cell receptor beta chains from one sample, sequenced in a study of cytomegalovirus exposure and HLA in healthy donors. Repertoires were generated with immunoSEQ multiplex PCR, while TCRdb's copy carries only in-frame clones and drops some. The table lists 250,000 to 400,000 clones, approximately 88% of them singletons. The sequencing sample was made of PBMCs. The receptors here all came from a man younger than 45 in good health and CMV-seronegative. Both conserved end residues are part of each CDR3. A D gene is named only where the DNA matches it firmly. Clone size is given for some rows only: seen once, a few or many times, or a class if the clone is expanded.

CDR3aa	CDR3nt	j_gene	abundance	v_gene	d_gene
CASSLNPRGETQYF	TGTGCCAGCAGCTTAAACCCGCGGGGGGAGACCCAGTACTTC	TRBJ2-5	NA	TRBV7-8	TRBD2
CASSLDSVSSSEQYF	TGTGCCAGCAGCTTAGATAGTGTATCGAGTTCCGAGCAGTACTTC	TRBJ2-7	NA	TRBV11-2	NA
CASRGGLAGSYEQYF	TGTGCCAGCAGGGGGGGGCTAGCGGGCTCCTACGAGCAGTACTTC	TRBJ2-7	NA	TRBV2	TRBD2
CASSERYSGDEQYF	TGTGCCAGCAGTGAAAGGTACAGCGGGGACGAGCAGTACTTC	TRBJ2-7	NA	TRBV6-1	TRBD2
CASSFGLRGNEQYF	TGTGCCAGCAGCTTTGGCTTGCGGGGCAACGAGCAGTACTTC	TRBJ2-7	NA	TRBV11-2	NA
CASSESGGNQPQHF	TGCGCCAGCAGTGAGTCAGGCGGTAATCAGCCCCAGCATTTT	TRBJ1-5	NA	TRBV10-2	NA
CSATDGGNSPLHF	TGCAGCGCTACGGACGGGGGTAATTCACCCCTCCACTTT	TRBJ1-6	NA	TRBV29-1	NA
CASSLGQGYGYTF	TGTGCCAGCAGCTTAGGGCAGGGGTATGGCTACACCTTC	TRBJ1-2	NA	TRBV7-9	NA
CASSQDSSGNTIYF	TGTGCCAGCTCTCAAGACAGCTCTGGAAACACCATATATTTT	TRBJ1-3	NA	TRBV18	NA
CASSSPSTGGMQAFF	TGTGCCAGCAGTTCGCCCTCTACAGGGGGGATGCAAGCTTTCTTT	TRBJ1-1	NA	TRBV6-5	TRBD1
CAWSGVAPSYNEQFF	TGTGCCTGGAGTGGAGTAGCCCCCTCCTACAATGAGCAGTTCTTC	TRBJ2-1	NA	TRBV30	NA
CASSLGQGTIYEQYF	TGTGCCAGCAGCTTAGGGCAGGGGACAATTTACGAGCAGTACTTC	TRBJ2-7	NA	TRBV7-9	NA
CASSRDSLNSPLHF	TGTGCCAGCAGCCGGGACAGCCTTAATTCACCCCTCCACTTT	TRBJ1-6	NA	TRBV7-9	TRBD1
CASSPYREGQETQYF	TGCGCCAGCAGCCCATACCGGGAGGGACAAGAGACCCAGTACTTC	TRBJ2-5	NA	TRBV5-1	TRBD2
CASSLGQPRTGVRKQTQYF	TGTGCCAGCAGCTTAGGCCAGCCAAGGACAGGGGTTCGCAAGCAGACCCAGTACTTC	TRBJ2-5	NA	TRBV7-9	TRBD1
CASSPLKDRVNEQFF	TGTGCCAGTAGTCCCCTGAAGGACAGAGTCAATGAGCAGTTCTTC	TRBJ2-1	NA	TRBV19	NA
CSVVPGMNTEAFF	TGCAGCGTTGTTCCGGGGATGAACACTGAAGCTTTCTTT	TRBJ1-1	once	TRBV29-1	NA
CASSIHGQGADPPLGTEAFF	TGTGCCAGTAGTATTCATGGACAGGGGGCCGACCCTCCTTTAGGGACTGAAGCTTTCTTT	TRBJ1-1	NA	TRBV19	TRBD1
CASWTGEIGELFF	TGTGCCTCTTGGACAGGGGAAATCGGGGAGCTGTTTTTT	TRBJ2-2	NA	TRBV6-5	TRBD1
CASSVAPGFSNQPQHF	TGTGCCAGCAGCGTAGCCCCAGGCTTTAGCAATCAGCCCCAGCATTTT	TRBJ1-5	once	TRBV9	NA
CASSQDRQGWVNEQFF	TGCGCCAGCAGCCAAGATAGGCAGGGTTGGGTCAATGAGCAGTTCTTC	TRBJ2-1	NA	TRBV4-3	NA
CASSNRRDRGPDTQYF	TGTGCCAGCAGCAACCGCCGGGACAGGGGGCCAGATACGCAGTATTTT	TRBJ2-3	NA	TRBV21-1	NA
CASSQTGGDGNTIYF	TGTGCCAGCAGCCAGACAGGGGGCGATGGAAACACCATATATTTT	TRBJ1-3	NA	TRBV7-9	TRBD1
CASSPDRSDQPQHF	TGCGCCAGCAGCCCGGACAGGTCTGATCAGCCCCAGCATTTT	TRBJ1-5	NA	TRBV5-1	TRBD1
CASSVAQRSDTEAFF	TGTGCCAGCAGCGTAGCACAGCGGTCCGACACTGAAGCTTTCTTT	TRBJ1-1	NA	TRBV9	NA
CAISERLGKSSYEQYF	TGTGCCATCAGTGAGCGGCTAGGCAAAAGCTCCTACGAGCAGTACTTC	TRBJ2-7	NA	TRBV10-3	NA
CASSSGPGQVNYGYTF	TGTGCCAGCAGCTCGGGGCCGGGACAGGTCAACTATGGCTACACCTTC	TRBJ1-2	NA	TRBV7-9	TRBD1
CASSVREAQNTEAFF	TGTGCCAGCAGCGTACGGGAGGCACAGAACACTGAAGCTTTCTTT	TRBJ1-1	NA	TRBV2	NA
CASSRTGLETQYF	TGTGCCAGCAGCCGAACGGGGTTAGAGACCCAGTACTTC	TRBJ2-5	NA	TRBV7-9	NA
CSVDRGPYGYTF	TGCAGCGTGGACAGGGGCCCCTATGGCTACACCTTC	TRBJ1-2	once	TRBV29-1	TRBD1
CAISESIPGADTEAFF	TGTGCCATCAGTGAGTCGATACCAGGGGCGGACACTGAAGCTTTCTTT	TRBJ1-1	NA	TRBV10-3	NA
CASSDSRTGVTGELFF	TGTGCCAGCAGTGACTCGAGGACAGGGGTCACCGGGGAGCTGTTTTTT	TRBJ2-2	NA	TRBV6-4	TRBD1
CASSPYPDRANSPLHF	TGTGCCAGCAGCCCCTACCCCGACAGGGCTAATTCACCCCTCCACTTT	TRBJ1-6	few	TRBV11-2	TRBD1
CASSSWDRSYEQYF	TGTGCCAGCAGCTCATGGGACAGGTCCTACGAGCAGTACTTC	TRBJ2-7	NA	TRBV11-1	TRBD1
CASAPRATPGELFF	TGTGCCAGCGCCCCGCGGGCTACTCCCGGGGAGCTGTTTTTT	TRBJ2-2	NA	TRBV11-3	NA
CASIPTGAGADTQYF	TGTGCCAGCATCCCGACAGGGGCAGGAGCAGATACGCAGTATTTT	TRBJ2-3	NA	TRBV7-8	TRBD1
CASNTLGADTQYF	TGCGCCAGCAATACCCTAGGGGCAGATACGCAGTATTTT	TRBJ2-3	NA	TRBV10-2	NA
CASSALLAFSYNEQFF	TGTGCCAGCAGCGCCTTACTAGCGTTCTCCTACAATGAGCAGTTCTTC	TRBJ2-1	NA	TRBV9	TRBD2
CSVEEEGARGYTF	TGCAGCGTTGAAGAGGAGGGGGCGCGGGGCTACACCTTC	TRBJ1-2	NA	TRBV29-1	TRBD1
CASSRGQPPREGYTF	TGTGCCAGCAGCCGGGGACAACCCCCTAGGGAAGGCTACACCTTC	TRBJ1-2	NA	TRBV21-1	NA
CASSYPTGTPYNEQFF	TGTGCCAGCAGTTACCCTACCGGGACTCCCTACAATGAGCAGTTCTTC	TRBJ2-1	NA	TRBV6-6	NA
CASSSRGQYGYTF	TGTGCCAGTAGTTCTCGGGGACAGTATGGCTACACCTTC	TRBJ1-2	NA	TRBV19	TRBD1
CASSPRSYYGYTF	TGTGCCAGCAGTCCGAGGTCATACTATGGCTACACCTTC	TRBJ1-2	NA	TRBV9	NA
CASSVETGGSTDTQYF	TGTGCCAGCAGCGTAGAGACAGGGGGAAGCACAGATACGCAGTATTTT	TRBJ2-3	NA	TRBV9	TRBD1
CASSLSGQQNTEAFF	TGTGCCAGCAGCTTATCGGGACAGCAGAACACTGAAGCTTTCTTT	TRBJ1-1	NA	TRBV7-9	TRBD1
CASSSGQGMWNTEAFF	TGTGCCAGCAGCTCCGGACAGGGAATGTGGAACACTGAAGCTTTCTTT	TRBJ1-1	once	TRBV7-9	TRBD1
CASSPGHLRELFF	TGTGCCAGCTCACCGGGACACCTCCGGGAGCTGTTTTTT	TRBJ2-2	NA	TRBV18	NA